The 21 T cell receptor beta chains reported below all come from one sample, sequenced in a study of cytomegalovirus exposure and HLA in healthy donors. A multiplex PCR was run with 60 Vbeta primers and 13 Jbeta primers. Method: immunoSEQ multiplex PCR; TCRdb's copy keeps in-frame clones and lacks some. The table has hundreds of thousands of clones, 65% to 85% seen once. Specimen: PBMCs. Source of these receptors: a female donor in good health and CMV-seronegative.

This sequence joins TRBV20-1 and TRBJ2-5; D gene uncertain. The DNA end favors TRBJ2-7, so the J call may be wrong. CDR1 is DFQATT and CDR2 is SNEGSKA in the germline V gene (reference sequence). This CDR3 has 10 amino acids. CDR3 sequence reads: CSAACYEQYF. The CDR3 coding sequence is TGCAGTGCTGCTTGCTACGAGCAGTACTTC.

The CDR3 nucleotides read TGTGCCAGCAGTGAAATGTGGACAGTGAGGGGCACTGAAGCTTTCTTT. Translated, it gives CASSEMWTVRGTEAFF. The chain links TRBV6-1 to TRBJ1-1; possible D gene TRBD1, 6 bases. Deletions cut 2 bases from V and 4 bases from J, with 17 bases between. The germline V gene encodes CDR1 MNHNS and CDR2 SASEGT. The CDR3 loop spans 16 amino acids.

The V and J genes are TRBV5-1 and TRBJ2-1; weak D call: TRBD2 (5 bases). Trimming left V 4 bases short and J 8 bases short, with 19 bases between. The V gene's germline CDR1 is SGHRS and CDR2 YFSETQ. This CDR3 is 15 amino acids long. The CDR3 DNA sequence: TGCGCCAGCAGCGATAGTGGTACTAGTTTCGATGAGCAGTTCTTC. Protein product: CASSDSGTSFDEQFF. The variable domain in full, with the rest retrieved from reference TRBV5-1 and TRBJ2-1, is KAGVTQTPRYLIKTRGQQVTLSCSPISGHRSVSWYQQTPGQGLQFLFEYFSETQRNKGNFPGRFSGRQFSNSRSEMNVSTLELGDSALYLCASSDSGTSFDEQFFGPGTRLTVL.

V and J are TRBV10-1 and TRBJ2-3; perhaps TRBD2 as D (6 bases). Germline V CDR1 and CDR2: WNHNN, SYGVQD (reference sequence). V lost 6 bases and J 6 bases, leaving 19 bases between the germline ends. The CDR3 consists of 15 residues. As DNA, the CDR3 is TGCGCCAGCAGGAGAACTAGCTCCCCTCTGGATACGCAGTATTTT. Translated: CASRRTSSPLDTQYF.

This chain links TRBV2 with TRBJ1-6, with D uncertain. The CDR3 contains 13 residues. With 8 bases removed from V and 6 bases from J, the gap between germline ends came to 11 bases. From germline, CDR1 is SNHLY and CDR2 FYNNEI. The CDR3: CASWRRLNSPLHF. CDR3 DNA: TGTGCCAGCTGGCGGAGGCTTAATTCACCCCTCCACTTT.

This chain links TRBV7-9 with TRBJ1-2; D remains unclear. Trimming stripped 0 bases from V and 0 bases from J, with 5 bases between. CDR1 SEHNR and CDR2 FQNEAQ come from the germline V gene (reference sequence). This CDR3 region has 14 residues. CDR3 residues: CASSLAVANYGYTF. In DNA form, the CDR3 reads TGTGCCAGCAGCTTAGCAGTAGCTAACTATGGCTACACCTTC.

This rearrangement joins TRBV28 to TRBJ2-2; TRBD1 might be the D (5 bases). V dropped 3 bases and J dropped 1 base, with 6 bases sitting between them. The CDR3 is made up of 14 amino acids. Per the germline V gene, CDR1 is MDHEN and CDR2 is SYDVKM. The CDR3 nucleotides are TGTGCCAGCAGTTTCACAGGGAACACCGGGGAGCTGTTTTTT. Residues: CASSFTGNTGELFF.

This clone came up a few times. The J gene is TRBJ2-5, the V gene TRBV7-9, with 12 positions matching TRBD2. The CDR3 covers 15 residues. After removal of 7 bases from V and 5 bases from J, the junction contained 8 bases not matched to a gene. Germline V lookup: CDR1 SEHNR, CDR2 FQNEAQ (reference sequence). The CDR3: CASTLPLAGGETQYF. Here the CDR3 DNA reads TGTGCCAGCACCTTGCCCCTAGCGGGAGGGGAGACCCAGTACTTC.

The chain recombines TRBV19 with TRBJ2-7; TRBD2 might be the D (5 bases). V was shortened by 3 bases and J by 3 bases, with 12 bases between the two germline ends. The CDR3 has 14 amino acids. Germline CDR1 LNHDA, CDR2 SQIVND (reference sequence). The CDR3 loop is CASSIRDGIYEQYF. CDR3 nucleotides: TGTGCCAGTAGTATTAGAGACGGGATCTACGAGCAGTACTTC.

V usage is TRBV5-1 and J usage is TRBJ1-1; D gene uncertain. CDR1 is SGHRS and CDR2 is YFSETQ in the germline V gene. V was clipped by 3 bases and J by 5 bases, with 20 bases between them. The CDR3 is 16 amino acids. CDR3 region: CASSSGGRQGGTEAFF. In nucleotides, the CDR3 is TGCGCCAGCAGCTCCGGAGGGCGACAAGGAGGGACTGAAGCTTTCTTT. The whole variable domain, remainder taken from reference TRBV5-1 and TRBJ1-1, is KAGVTQTPRYLIKTRGQQVTLSCSPISGHRSVSWYQQTPGQGLQFLFEYFSETQRNKGNFPGRFSGRQFSNSRSEMNVSTLELGDSALYLCASSSGGRQGGTEAFFGQGTRLTVV.

The V and J genes are TRBV5-6 and TRBJ1-1, with 9 bases that match TRBD1. V was clipped by 3 bases and J by 4 bases; unmatched bases: 13. The CDR3 consists of 17 residues. Germline V gives CDR1 SGHDT, CDR2 YYEEEE. In DNA, the CDR3 is TGTGCCAGCAGCTCAGGACAGGGGAGGGGGGTAGGCACTGAAGCTTTCTTT. Amino acids: CASSSGQGRGVGTEAFF.

This chain links TRBV7-8 with TRBJ2-2; D is perhaps TRBD1 (6 bases). Germline CDR1 is SGHVS and CDR2 is FQNEAQ. Deletions cut 4 bases from V and 4 bases from J, with 22 bases between. This CDR3 contains 18 residues. The CDR3 sequence: CASSSRNSVLGGTGELFF. Written as DNA, the CDR3 is TGTGCCAGCAGCTCCCGAAATAGCGTTTTAGGGGGCACCGGGGAGCTGTTTTTT.

This chain joins TRBV18 and TRBJ2-5; D is possibly TRBD1 (5 bases). V was shortened by 4 bases and J by 3 bases, with 9 bases between the two germline ends. The CDR3 contains 13 residues. Germline V CDR1 and CDR2: KGHSH, LQKENI. CDR3 DNA sequence: TGTGCCAGCTCACTGTCCAGGGAAGAGACCCAGTACTTC. It codes for CASSLSREETQYF.

This clone was recorded a few times. This chain uses TRBV27 with TRBJ2-7; 13 nucleotides align to TRBD2. CDR1 MNHEY and CDR2 SMNVEV come from the germline V gene (reference sequence). After removal of 4 bases from V and 0 bases from J, the junction contained 3 bases not matched to a gene. The CDR3 sequence is 16 residues long. The CDR3 DNA is TGTGCCAGCAGTTCGTGGACTAGCGGGAGCTCCTACGAGCAGTACTTC. Translating it yields CASSSWTSGSSYEQYF.

The table lists this clone with a count of one. This chain links TRBV6-8 with TRBJ1-5, with D hard to call. The CDR3 has 15 residues. V gave up 7 bases and J gave up 5 bases, with 18 bases separating them. Germline values: CDR1 MNHGY, CDR2 SAAAGT. CDR3 in DNA: TGTGCCAGCATTTTCGGACTACAGATAGATCAGCCCCAGCATTTT. Amino acids: CASIFGLQIDQPQHF.

This chain uses TRBV5-4 with TRBJ2-7, with TRBD2 matching 11 bases. In germline, CDR1 is SGHNT, CDR2 YYREEE (reference sequence). This CDR3 is built from 15 residues. V dropped 2 bases and J dropped 7; count of bases not matched to a gene: 8. The CDR3 loop is CASSFEKLAGEEQYF. The CDR3 nucleotides are TGTGCCAGCAGCTTTGAAAAACTAGCGGGAGAAGAGCAGTACTTC.

This clone was picked up a small number of times. V usage is TRBV2 and J usage is TRBJ1-4; no reliable D call. This CDR3 region has 14 residues. Trimming pared 6 bases from V and 5 bases from J, leaving 13 bases between. CDR1 is SNHLY and CDR2 is FYNNEI in the germline V gene. This CDR3 reads CASSLGWVNEKLFF. The CDR3 bases are TGTGCCAGCAGCCTAGGATGGGTAAATGAAAAACTGTTTTTT. Full variable domain (remainder filled in from reference TRBV2 and TRBJ1-4): EPEVTQTPSHQVTQMGQEVILRCVPISNHLYFYWYRQILGQKVEFLVSFYNNEISEKSEIFDDQFSVERPDGSNFTLKIRSTKLEDSAMYFCASSLGWVNEKLFFGSGTQLSVL.

The chain couples TRBV10-3 to TRBJ2-5; D is uncertain. The tail of the sequence fits TRBJ2-7 better, so the J call may be wrong. This CDR3 spans 12 amino acids. Germline V gene sequence: CDR1 ENHRY, CDR2 SYGVKD. CDR3 region: CAISGSSYEQYF. CDR3 nucleotide sequence: TGTGCCATCAGTGGAAGCTCCTACGAGCAGTACTTC.

V and J are TRBV7-2 and TRBJ2-1, with 8 bases fitting TRBD1. This CDR3 has 15 amino acids. J lost 10 bases, V lost 1 base, and 9 bases had no gene match. Germline values: CDR1 SGHTA, CDR2 FQGNSA. The CDR3 region has the DNA TGTGCCAGCAGCTTAGAAGGCAGGGGGCGCGGGGAGCAGTTCTTC. The encoded protein is CASSLEGRGRGEQFF.

This clone has just a few counts. The rearrangement uses TRBV9 and TRBJ2-7; TRBD2 matches 12 bases. CDR1 SGDLS and CDR2 YYNGEE come from the germline V gene. The CDR3 is 16 residues long. V shed 4 bases, J shed 2 bases, and the junction held 7 bases outside the gene matches. The CDR3 protein is CASSPRTSGRTYEQYF. The CDR3 DNA follows: TGTGCCAGCAGCCCCAGAACTAGCGGGAGGACCTACGAGCAGTACTTC.

V is TRBV11-3 and J is TRBJ2-7; 7 bases match TRBD1. After removal of 3 bases from V and 2 bases from J, the junction contained 4 bases not matched to a gene. Germline V gene lookup returns CDR1 SGHNT and CDR2 YENEEA. CDR3 length equals 14 residues. CDR3 sequence: CASSFRDRTYEQYF. CDR3 DNA sequence: TGTGCCAGCAGCTTCCGGGACAGAACCTACGAGCAGTACTTC.